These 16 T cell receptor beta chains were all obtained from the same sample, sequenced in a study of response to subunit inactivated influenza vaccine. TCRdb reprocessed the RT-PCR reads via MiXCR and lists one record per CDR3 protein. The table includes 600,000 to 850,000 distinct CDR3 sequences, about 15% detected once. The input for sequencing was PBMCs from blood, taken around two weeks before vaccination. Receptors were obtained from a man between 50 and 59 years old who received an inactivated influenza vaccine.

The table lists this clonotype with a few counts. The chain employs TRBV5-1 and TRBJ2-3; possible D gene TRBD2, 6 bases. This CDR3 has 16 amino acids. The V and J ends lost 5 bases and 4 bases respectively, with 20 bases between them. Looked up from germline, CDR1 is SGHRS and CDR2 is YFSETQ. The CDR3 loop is CASSDPSGPFSDTQYF. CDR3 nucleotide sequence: TGCGCCAGCAGTGATCCAAGCGGGCCCTTTTCAGATACGCAGTATTTT.

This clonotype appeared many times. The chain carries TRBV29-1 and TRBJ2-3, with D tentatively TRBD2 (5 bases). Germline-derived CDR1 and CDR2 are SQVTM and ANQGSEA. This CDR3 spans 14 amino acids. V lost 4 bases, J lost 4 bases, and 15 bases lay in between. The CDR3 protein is CSVGWERESDTQYF. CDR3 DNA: TGCAGCGTTGGGTGGGAGAGGGAGTCAGATACGCAGTATTTT.

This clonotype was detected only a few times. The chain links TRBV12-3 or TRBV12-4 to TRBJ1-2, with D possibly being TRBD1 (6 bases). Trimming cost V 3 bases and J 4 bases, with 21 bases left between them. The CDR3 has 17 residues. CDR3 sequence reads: CASSFNLQGPSFYGYTF. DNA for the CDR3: TGTGCCAGCAGTTTTAATCTACAGGGACCTTCTTTCTATGGCTACACCTTC.

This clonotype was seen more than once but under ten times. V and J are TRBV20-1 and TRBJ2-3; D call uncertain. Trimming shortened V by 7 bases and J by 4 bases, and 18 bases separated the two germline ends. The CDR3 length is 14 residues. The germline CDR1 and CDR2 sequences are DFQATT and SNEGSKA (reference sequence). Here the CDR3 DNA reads TGCAGTGTGGTGAGTTCTTTGAAGCCAGATACGCAGTATTTT. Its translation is CSVVSSLKPDTQYF.

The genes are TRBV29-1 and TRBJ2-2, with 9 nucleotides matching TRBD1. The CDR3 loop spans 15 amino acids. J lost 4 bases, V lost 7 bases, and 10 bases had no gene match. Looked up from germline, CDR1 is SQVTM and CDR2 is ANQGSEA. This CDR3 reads CSARDTGQGTGELFF. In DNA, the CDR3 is TGCAGCGCCAGGGATACGGGACAGGGCACCGGGGAGCTGTTTTTT.

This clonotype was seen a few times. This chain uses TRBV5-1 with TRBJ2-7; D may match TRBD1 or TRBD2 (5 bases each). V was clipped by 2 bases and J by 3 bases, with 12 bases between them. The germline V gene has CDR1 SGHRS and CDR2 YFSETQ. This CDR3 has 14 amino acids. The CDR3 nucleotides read TGCGCCAGCAGCTTCGTTGGGGGAAACTACGAGCAGTACTTC. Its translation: CASSFVGGNYEQYF.

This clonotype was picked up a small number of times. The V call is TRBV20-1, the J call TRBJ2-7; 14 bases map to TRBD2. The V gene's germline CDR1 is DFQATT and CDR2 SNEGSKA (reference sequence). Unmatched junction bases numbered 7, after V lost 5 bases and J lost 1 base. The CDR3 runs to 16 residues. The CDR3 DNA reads TGCAGTGCTCCCGGACTAGCGGGAGGCGGATCCTACGAGCAGTACTTC. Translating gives CSAPGLAGGGSYEQYF.

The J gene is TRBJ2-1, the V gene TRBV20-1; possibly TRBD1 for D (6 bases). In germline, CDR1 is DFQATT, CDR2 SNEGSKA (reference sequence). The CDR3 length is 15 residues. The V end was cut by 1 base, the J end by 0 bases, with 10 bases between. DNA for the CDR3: TGCAGTGCTAGAGGGCAGGGGAGCTCCTACAATGAGCAGTTCTTC. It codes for CSARGQGSSYNEQFF.

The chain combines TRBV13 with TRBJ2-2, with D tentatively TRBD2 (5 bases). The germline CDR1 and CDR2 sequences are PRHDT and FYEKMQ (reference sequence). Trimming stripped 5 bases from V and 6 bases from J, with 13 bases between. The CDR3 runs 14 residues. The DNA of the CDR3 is TGTGCCAGCAGCCCACAACTAGGATCCGGGGAGCTGTTTTTT. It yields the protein CASSPQLGSGELFF.

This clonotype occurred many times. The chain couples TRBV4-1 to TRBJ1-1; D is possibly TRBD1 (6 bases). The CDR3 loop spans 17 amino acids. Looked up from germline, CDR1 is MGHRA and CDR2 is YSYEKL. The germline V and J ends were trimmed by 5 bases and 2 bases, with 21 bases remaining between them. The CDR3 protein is CASSDLRRTGKNTEAFF. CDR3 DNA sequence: TGCGCCAGCAGCGATTTACGGCGAACAGGGAAAAACACTGAAGCTTTCTTT.

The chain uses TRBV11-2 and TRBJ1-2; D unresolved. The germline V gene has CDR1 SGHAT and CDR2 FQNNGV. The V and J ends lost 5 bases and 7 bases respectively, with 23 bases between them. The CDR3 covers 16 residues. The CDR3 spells CASSPLYNGVKSGYTF. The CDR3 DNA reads TGTGCCAGCAGCCCACTATATAACGGGGTAAAAAGTGGCTACACCTTC.

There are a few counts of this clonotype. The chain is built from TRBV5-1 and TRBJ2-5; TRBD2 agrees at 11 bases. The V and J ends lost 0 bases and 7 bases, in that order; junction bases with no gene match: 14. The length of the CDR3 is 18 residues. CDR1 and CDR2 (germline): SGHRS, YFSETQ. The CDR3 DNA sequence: TGCGCCAGCAGCTTGGAACCTAGCGGGGGGAACCATGCTCGGACCCAGTACTTC. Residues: CASSLEPSGGNHARTQYF.

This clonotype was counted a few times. The CDR3 DNA reads as TGTGCCAGCAGCTTAGATCGTGAGGGGGTCACTGAAGCTTTCTTT. Translated, it gives CASSLDREGVTEAFF. The chain has TRBV11-2 and TRBJ1-1; D may be TRBD1 (6 bases). This CDR3 is built from 15 residues. With 0 bases removed from V and 4 bases from J, the gap between germline ends came to 12 bases. Germline V CDR1 and CDR2: SGHAT, FQNNGV.

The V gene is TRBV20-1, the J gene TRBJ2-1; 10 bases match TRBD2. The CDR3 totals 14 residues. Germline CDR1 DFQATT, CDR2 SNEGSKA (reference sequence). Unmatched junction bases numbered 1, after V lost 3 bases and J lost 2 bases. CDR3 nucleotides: TGCAGTGCTAGGGGACTAGCGACCTACAATGAGCAGTTCTTC. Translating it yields CSARGLATYNEQFF.

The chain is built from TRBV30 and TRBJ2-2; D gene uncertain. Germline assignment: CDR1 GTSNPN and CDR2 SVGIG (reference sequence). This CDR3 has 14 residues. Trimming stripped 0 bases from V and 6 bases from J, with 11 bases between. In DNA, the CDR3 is TGTGCCTGGAGTGTACCCTATCTTTCCGGGGAGCTGTTTTTT. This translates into CAWSVPYLSGELFF. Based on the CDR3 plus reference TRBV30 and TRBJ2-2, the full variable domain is SQTIHQWPATLVQPVGSPLSLECTVEGTSNPNLYWYRQAAGRGLQLLFYSVGIGQISSEVPQNLSASRPQDRQFILSSKKLLLSDSGFYLCAWSVPYLSGELFFGEGSRLTVL.

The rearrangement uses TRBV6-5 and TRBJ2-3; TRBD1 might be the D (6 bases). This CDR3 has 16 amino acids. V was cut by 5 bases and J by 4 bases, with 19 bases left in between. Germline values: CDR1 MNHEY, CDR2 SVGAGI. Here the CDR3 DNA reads TGTGCCAGCAGTATACGGACAGCAGGGGTGGCAGATACGCAGTATTTT. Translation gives CASSIRTAGVADTQYF.